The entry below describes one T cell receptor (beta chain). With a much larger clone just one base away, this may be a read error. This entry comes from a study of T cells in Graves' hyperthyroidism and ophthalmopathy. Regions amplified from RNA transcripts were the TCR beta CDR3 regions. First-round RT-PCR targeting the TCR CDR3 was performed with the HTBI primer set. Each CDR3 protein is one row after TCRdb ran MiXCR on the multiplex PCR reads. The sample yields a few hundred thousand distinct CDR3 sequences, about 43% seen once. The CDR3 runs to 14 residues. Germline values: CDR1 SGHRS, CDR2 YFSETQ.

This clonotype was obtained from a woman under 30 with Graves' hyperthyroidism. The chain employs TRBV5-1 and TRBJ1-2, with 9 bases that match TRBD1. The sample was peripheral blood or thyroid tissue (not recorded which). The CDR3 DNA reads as TGCGCCGGCAGCTCCTGGACAGGGGACTATGGCTACACCTTC. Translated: CAGSSWTGDYGYTF.